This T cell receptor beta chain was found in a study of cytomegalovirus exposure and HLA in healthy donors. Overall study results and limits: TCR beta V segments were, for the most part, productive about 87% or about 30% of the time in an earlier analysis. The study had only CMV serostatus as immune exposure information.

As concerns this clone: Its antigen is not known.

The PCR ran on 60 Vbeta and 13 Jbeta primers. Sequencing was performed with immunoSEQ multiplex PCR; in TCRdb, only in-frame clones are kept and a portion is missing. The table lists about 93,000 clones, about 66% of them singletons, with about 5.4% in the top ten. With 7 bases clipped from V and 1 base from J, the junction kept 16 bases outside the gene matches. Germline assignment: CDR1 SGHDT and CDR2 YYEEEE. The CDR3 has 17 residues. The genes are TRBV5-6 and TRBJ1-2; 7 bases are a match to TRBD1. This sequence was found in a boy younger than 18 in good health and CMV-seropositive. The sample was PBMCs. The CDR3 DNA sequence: TGTGCCAGCTTCGGGGGACAGCAACTAGAAATTAACTATGGCTACACCTTC. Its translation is CASFGGQQLEINYGYTF.